The 9 T cell receptor beta chains below all came from one sample that was sequenced in a study of cytomegalovirus exposure and HLA in healthy donors. Sequencing was performed with immunoSEQ multiplex PCR; in TCRdb, only in-frame clones are kept and a portion is missing. The table includes roughly 150,000 clones, 85% to 90% detected once. The sample consisted of PBMCs. The receptors here all came from a man aged 18 to 30 in good health and CMV-seronegative.

The rearrangement uses TRBV10-3 and TRBJ1-3, with 8 bases aligning to TRBD1. Germline trimming cut 5 bases from V and 2 bases from J; bases unmatched to any gene: 8. Germline CDR1 and CDR2: ENHRY and SYGVKD. CDR3 length equals 16 residues. The CDR3 reads CAISPGTGSAGNTIYF. The CDR3 nucleotides are TGTGCCATCAGTCCCGGGACAGGTTCAGCTGGAAACACCATATATTTT.

The gene calls are TRBV29-1 and TRBJ1-1, with D maybe TRBD1 (6 bases). The CDR3 is 13 amino acids. Germline V gene lookup returns CDR1 SQVTM and CDR2 ANQGSEA. With 5 bases removed from V and 5 bases from J, the gap between germline ends came to 15 bases. CDR3 loop: CSVTQGRWTEAFF. The CDR3 nucleotides are TGCAGCGTTACCCAGGGGCGGTGGACTGAAGCTTTCTTT.

This chain joins TRBV25-1 and TRBJ2-6; D remains unclear. CDR1 and CDR2 (germline): MGHDK, SYGVNS. CDR3 length equals 14 residues. Trimming cost V 2 bases and J 0 bases, with 2 bases left between them. CDR3 amino acids: CASSELSGANVLTF. The CDR3 DNA follows: TGTGCCAGCAGTGAACTCTCTGGGGCCAACGTCCTGACTTTC.

The chain employs TRBV27 and TRBJ1-5; D is ambiguous. CDR1 and CDR2 from the germline V gene are MNHEY and SMNVEV (reference sequence). Deletions cut 2 bases from V and 1 base from J, with 3 bases between. This CDR3 has 13 residues. Here the CDR3 DNA reads TGTGCCAGCAGTTTAACAAGCAATCAGCCCCAGCATTTT. As protein: CASSLTSNQPQHF.

The chain joins TRBV10-2 to TRBJ2-2; TRBD1 agrees at 12 bases. The CDR3 extends over 16 amino acids. The germline gives CDR1 WSHSY, CDR2 SAAADI. After removal of 6 bases from V and 8 bases from J, the junction contained 10 bases not matched to a gene. CDR3 loop: CASRPAGTGGGGELFF. DNA for the CDR3: TGCGCCAGCAGACCCGCCGGGACAGGGGGCGGAGGGGAGCTGTTTTTT.

This clone was recorded a few times. Since no conserved phenylalanine or tryptophan closes the CDR3, a read error is the likely cause. The DNA is omitted, as the CDR3 cannot be located on it reliably, and the CDR3 follows TCRdb's listing. CDR3 in amino acids: CASSLTGFFL. The chain uses TRBV2 and TRBJ1-2; TRBD1 was called by the table and not checked on the DNA. The germline V gene has CDR1 SNHLY and CDR2 FYNNEI. The length of the CDR3 is 10 amino acids, counting both ends.

The chain combines TRBV5-1 with TRBJ1-2; 9 bases agree with TRBD1. CDR3 length: 14 amino acids. V gave up 3 bases and J gave up 8 bases; unmatched junction bases: 8. From germline, CDR1 is SGHRS and CDR2 YFSETQ. The CDR3 coding sequence is TGCGCCAGCAGCTGGAGGGACAGGGACGACGGCTACACCTTC. Protein sequence: CASSWRDRDDGYTF. Full variable domain (rest looked up from reference TRBV5-1 and TRBJ1-2): KAGVTQTPRYLIKTRGQQVTLSCSPISGHRSVSWYQQTPGQGLQFLFEYFSETQRNKGNFPGRFSGRQFSNSRSEMNVSTLELGDSALYLCASSWRDRDDGYTFGSGTRLTVV.

This clone was seen a few times. The chain joins TRBV7-8 to TRBJ2-1, with 10 bases that match TRBD1. Germline trimming cut 6 bases from V and 2 bases from J; bases unmatched to any gene: 4. CDR1 is SGHVS, CDR2 FQNEAQ, per germline. The CDR3 has 15 residues. Written as DNA, the CDR3 is TGTGCCAGCAGGTCGGACAGGGGGGCCTACAATGAGCAGTTCTTC. This sequence encodes CASRSDRGAYNEQFF.

The V and J genes are TRBV19 and TRBJ2-1; TRBD1 matches 9 bases. CDR3 length equals 14 residues. V dropped 7 bases and J dropped 7; count of bases not matched to a gene: 8. From germline, CDR1 is LNHDA and CDR2 SQIVND (reference sequence). CDR3 region: CASTRQGVKNEQFF. The CDR3, as DNA: TGTGCCAGTACCAGACAGGGGGTAAAGAATGAGCAGTTCTTC.